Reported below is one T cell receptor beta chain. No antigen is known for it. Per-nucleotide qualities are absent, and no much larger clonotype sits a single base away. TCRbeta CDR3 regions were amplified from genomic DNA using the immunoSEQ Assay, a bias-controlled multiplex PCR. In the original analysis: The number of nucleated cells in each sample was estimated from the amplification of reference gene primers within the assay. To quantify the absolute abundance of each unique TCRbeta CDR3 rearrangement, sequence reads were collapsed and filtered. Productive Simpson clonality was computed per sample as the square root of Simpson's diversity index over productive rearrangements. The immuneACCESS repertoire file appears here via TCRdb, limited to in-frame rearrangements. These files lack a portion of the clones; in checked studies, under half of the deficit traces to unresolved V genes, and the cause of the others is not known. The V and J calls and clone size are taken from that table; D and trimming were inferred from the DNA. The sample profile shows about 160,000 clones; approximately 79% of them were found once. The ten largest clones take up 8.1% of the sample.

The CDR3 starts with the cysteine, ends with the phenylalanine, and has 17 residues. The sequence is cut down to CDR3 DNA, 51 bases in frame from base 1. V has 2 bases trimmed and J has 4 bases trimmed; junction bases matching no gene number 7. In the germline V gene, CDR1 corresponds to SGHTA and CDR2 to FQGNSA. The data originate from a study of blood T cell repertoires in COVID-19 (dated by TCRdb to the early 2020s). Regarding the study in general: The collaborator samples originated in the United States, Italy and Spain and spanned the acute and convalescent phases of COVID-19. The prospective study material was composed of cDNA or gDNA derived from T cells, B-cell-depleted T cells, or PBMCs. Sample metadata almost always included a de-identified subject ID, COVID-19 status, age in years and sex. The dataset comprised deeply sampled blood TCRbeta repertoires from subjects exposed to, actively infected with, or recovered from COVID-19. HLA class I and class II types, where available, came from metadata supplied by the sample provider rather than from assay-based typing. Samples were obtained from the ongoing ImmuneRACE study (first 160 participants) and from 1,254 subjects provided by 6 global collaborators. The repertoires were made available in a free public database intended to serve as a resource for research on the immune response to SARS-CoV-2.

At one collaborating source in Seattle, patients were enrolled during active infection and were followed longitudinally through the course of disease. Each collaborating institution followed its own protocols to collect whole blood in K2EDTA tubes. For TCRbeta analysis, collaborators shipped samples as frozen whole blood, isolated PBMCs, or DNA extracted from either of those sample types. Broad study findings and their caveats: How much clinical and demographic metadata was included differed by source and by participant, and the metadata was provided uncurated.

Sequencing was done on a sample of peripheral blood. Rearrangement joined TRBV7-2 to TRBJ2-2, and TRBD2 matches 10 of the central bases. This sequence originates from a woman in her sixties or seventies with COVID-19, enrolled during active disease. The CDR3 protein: CASSLRSGLALTGELFF. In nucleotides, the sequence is TGTGCCAGCAGCTTAAGGTCGGGACTAGCGCTCACCGGGGAGCTGTTTTTT.